A single sample is the source of the 20 T cell receptor beta chains below, sequenced in a study of blood T cell repertoires in COVID-19. The repertoire was sequenced with immunoSEQ multiplex PCR; TCRdb's copy has only in-frame clones and lacks some. The data hold 200,000 to 300,000 clones, with 85% to 90% observed a single time. What was sequenced was peripheral blood. These TCRs come from a woman aged 35 to 49 with acute or convalescent COVID-19.

The chain has TRBV7-2 and TRBJ2-2, with TRBD2 as a possible D gene (6 bases). Trimming pared 4 bases from V and 4 bases from J, leaving 19 bases between. The CDR3 consists of 17 residues. CDR1 is SGHTA, CDR2 FQGNSA, per germline. DNA of the CDR3: TGTGCCAGCAGCTCGCGGGGACGGAGAATAATCACCGGGGAGCTGTTTTTT. It codes for CASSSRGRRIITGELFF.

V and J are TRBV5-5 and TRBJ1-4; D remains unclear. V was cut by 0 bases and J by 4 bases, with 7 bases left in between. CDR3 length equals 14 residues. From germline, CDR1 is SGHKS and CDR2 YYEKEE (reference sequence). This chain's CDR3 is CASSLGLINEKLFF. CDR3 sequence (DNA): TGTGCCAGCAGCTTGGGACTGATTAATGAAAAACTGTTTTTT.

The genes are TRBV7-9 and TRBJ1-2, with TRBD1 matching 9 bases. The CDR3 loop spans 17 amino acids. In germline, CDR1 is SEHNR, CDR2 FQNEAQ (reference sequence). J was trimmed by 5 bases and V by 1 base; bases with no gene match: 11. The CDR3 nucleotides read TGTGCCAGCAGCTTAGGTCCCGGGACAGGGTTGCAATATGGCTACACCTTC. It yields the protein CASSLGPGTGLQYGYTF. The entire variable domain, with the rest obtained from reference TRBV7-9 and TRBJ1-2, is as follows: DTGVSQNPRHKITKRGQNVTFRCDPISEHNRLYWYRQTLGQGPEFLTYFQNEAQLEKSRLLSDRFSAERPKGSFSTLEIQRTEQGDSAMYLCASSLGPGTGLQYGYTFGSGTRLTVV.

The CDR3 loop is CASYQGEAGELFF. CDR3 bases: TGTGCCAGCTATCAGGGGGAGGCCGGGGAGCTGTTTTTT. The chain carries TRBV6-5 and TRBJ2-2, with D possibly matching TRBD1 (7 bases). The CDR3 has 13 residues. Germline values: CDR1 MNHEY, CDR2 SVGAGI. Between the trimmed V and J ends, which lost 8 bases and 6 bases, there was a span of 13 bases.

This clone was seen once. This chain links TRBV20-1 with TRBJ1-5; TRBD1 might be the D (5 bases). Germline V gives CDR1 DFQATT, CDR2 SNEGSKA (reference sequence). There are 16 residues in the CDR3. With 3 bases removed from V and 6 bases from J, the gap between germline ends came to 21 bases. The CDR3 protein is CSASEAGRWMGQPQHF. The CDR3 bases are TGCAGTGCTAGTGAGGCAGGGAGGTGGATGGGTCAGCCCCAGCATTTT.

The rearrangement joins TRBV4-1 to TRBJ2-6; 13 bases are a match to TRBD2. CDR1 and CDR2 (germline): MGHRA, YSYEKL. Trimming took 8 bases from V and 5 from J; bases not matched to a gene: 3. The CDR3 spans 15 residues. The CDR3 reads CASGLAGVRANVLTF. DNA for the CDR3: TGCGCCAGCGGACTAGCGGGGGTTCGGGCCAACGTCCTGACTTTC.

This chain connects TRBV15 to TRBJ2-7; D remains unclear. Germline CDR1 LNHNV, CDR2 YYDKDF (reference sequence). CDR3 length: 15 amino acids. Deletions cut 0 bases from V and 2 bases from J, with 11 bases between. The DNA for the CDR3 is TGTGCCACCAGCAGAGATTCCCACATTCCCTACGAGCAGTACGTC. This translates into CATSRDSHIPYEQYV.

The V and J genes are TRBV4-1 and TRBJ2-1; 8 bases are shared with TRBD2. The CDR3 contains 17 residues. Trimming removed 0 bases from V and 6 bases from J; junction bases left unmatched: 10. Germline CDR1 MGHRA, CDR2 YSYEKL. CDR3 DNA sequence: TGCGCCAGCAGCCAAGATCACGCGGGGGGCGGAACCAATGAGCAGTTCTTC. This encodes CASSQDHAGGGTNEQFF.

The chain joins TRBV18 to TRBJ1-2; a weak D match, TRBD1 (5 bases). Germline V gene lookup returns CDR1 KGHSH and CDR2 LQKENI. Trimming left V 3 bases short and J 6 bases short, with 11 bases between. This CDR3 contains 13 residues. CDR3 loop: CASSPTQGNGYTF. As DNA, the CDR3 is TGTGCCAGCTCACCCACCCAGGGTAATGGCTACACCTTC.

This chain's CDR3 is CASSAQGSEKLFF. DNA for the CDR3: TGTGCCAGCAGCGCGCAGGGGAGTGAAAAACTGTTTTTT. The chain is built from TRBV11-2 and TRBJ1-4, with D possibly matching TRBD1 (6 bases). The CDR3 extends over 13 amino acids. Trimming cost V 5 bases and J 7 bases, with 11 bases left between them. Germline values: CDR1 SGHAT, CDR2 FQNNGV.

J is TRBJ1-1 and V is TRBV4-1; D is uncertain. This CDR3 comprises 14 residues. V shed 4 bases and J shed 4 bases, with 13 bases lying between them. Germline V CDR1 and CDR2: MGHRA, YSYEKL. The CDR3 loop reads CASSPASGSTEAFF. The CDR3 DNA reads as TGCGCCAGCAGCCCAGCTAGTGGAAGCACTGAAGCTTTCTTT.

The count of this clone is one. J is TRBJ1-1 and V is TRBV30; D perhaps matches TRBD1 (6 bases). This CDR3 has 14 amino acids. The V gene lost 2 bases and the J gene lost 3 bases, with 13 bases spanning the gap. The germline CDR1 and CDR2 sequences are GTSNPN and SVGIG (reference sequence). CDR3 residues: CAWSIAGAYTEAFF. In DNA form, the CDR3 reads TGTGCCTGGAGTATCGCAGGGGCGTACACTGAAGCTTTCTTT.

The V and J genes are TRBV19 and TRBJ1-1, with 9 bases identical to TRBD1. Losses at the gene ends were 5 bases for V and 1 base for J; bases not matched to a gene: 5. From germline, CDR1 is LNHDA and CDR2 SQIVND (reference sequence). CDR3 length: 15 amino acids. The CDR3 loop is CASSALGQGNTEAFF. The CDR3 DNA sequence: TGTGCCAGTAGTGCCCTGGGACAGGGGAACACTGAAGCTTTCTTT.

V usage is TRBV2 and J usage is TRBJ1-5; D perhaps matches TRBD1 (6 bases). V lost 7 bases to trimming and J lost 6 bases, with 16 bases between them. Germline V CDR1 and CDR2: SNHLY, FYNNEI. The CDR3 is made up of 14 amino acids. The CDR3 here is CASTPGDVGQPQHF. The CDR3 nucleotides are TGTGCCAGCACCCCAGGGGATGTGGGTCAGCCCCAGCATTTT.

The V and J genes are TRBV7-8 and TRBJ1-2; D may be TRBD1 (5 bases). Germline CDR1 is SGHVS and CDR2 is FQNEAQ. The V gene lost 4 bases and the J gene lost 3 bases, with 15 bases spanning the gap. The CDR3 is 15 amino acids. The chain's CDR3 is CASSSRGDPDYGYTF. CDR3 nucleotides: TGTGCCAGCAGCTCCCGGGGGGATCCCGACTATGGCTACACCTTC.

This clone has more than one count but fewer than ten. The chain combines TRBV12-3 or TRBV12-4 with TRBJ1-1; D gene unclear. Between the trimmed V and J ends, which lost 3 bases and 4 bases, there was a span of 9 bases. The CDR3 length is 13 residues. The chain's CDR3 is CASSFGGSTEAFF. As DNA, the CDR3 is TGTGCCAGCAGTTTCGGCGGGAGCACTGAAGCTTTCTTT.

This clone was observed a handful of times. V is TRBV28 and J is TRBJ1-5; D unclear. The CDR3 has 14 residues. V was shortened by 5 bases and J by 0 bases, with 8 bases between the two germline ends. Germline V gives CDR1 MDHEN, CDR2 SYDVKM. For the CDR3, the DNA is TGTGCCAGCAGTCCCCCCGGTAGCAATCAGCCCCAGCATTTT. This translates into CASSPPGSNQPQHF. Based on the CDR3 plus reference TRBV28 and TRBJ1-5, the full variable domain is DVKVTQSSRYLVKRTGEKVFLECVQDMDHENMFWYRQDPGLGLRLIYFSYDVKMKEKGDIPEGYSVSREKKERFSLILESASTNQTSMYLCASSPPGSNQPQHFGDGTRLSIL.

The chain is built from TRBV29-1 and TRBJ1-1, with 7 bases matching TRBD1. Germline trimming cut 5 bases from V and 1 base from J; bases unmatched to any gene: 10. This CDR3 is built from 15 residues. Germline-derived CDR1 and CDR2 are SQVTM and ANQGSEA. The CDR3 loop reads CSVRGGTVENTEAFF. The CDR3 DNA sequence: TGCAGCGTTCGGGGCGGGACAGTAGAGAACACTGAAGCTTTCTTT.

V usage is TRBV3-1 (or the pseudogene TRBV3-2) and J usage is TRBJ1-5, with a possible D match to TRBD1 (6 bases). V lost 3 bases and J 2 bases, leaving 11 bases between the germline ends. CDR3 length: 15 amino acids. In germline, CDR1 is LGHDT, CDR2 YNNKEL (reference sequence). CDR3 sequence: CASSQGAAGNQPQHF. The CDR3 bases are TGTGCCAGCAGCCAGGGGGCTGCGGGCAATCAGCCCCAGCATTTT.

This chain links TRBV27 with TRBJ2-3; D gene uncertain. The CDR3 spans 13 residues. The V end was cut by 6 bases, the J end by 12 bases, with 19 bases between. CDR1 MNHEY and CDR2 SMNVEV come from the germline V gene (reference sequence). The CDR3 nucleotides read TGTGCCAGCAGGCCCGCGGAAGCGACTCCCCAGTATTTT. Its protein product is CASRPAEATPQYF.